The subject of this entry is one T cell receptor (beta chain). The same CDR3 can be traced to other DNA sequences in this sample. These data are taken from a study of blood T cell repertoires in COVID-19. Study at large: Researchers got acute and convalescent COVID-19 samples from the United States, Italy and Spain.

The table came from immunoSEQ multiplex PCR; TCRdb's copy has only in-frame clones and leaves some out. This sample has 200,000 to 250,000 clones; 87% occur once, and the top ten carry about 2.5%. Each participant's cohort was designated according to participant-reported clinical history. There are 13 residues in the CDR3. Trimming shortened V by 0 bases and J by 3 bases, and 7 bases separated the two germline ends. Germline-derived CDR1 and CDR2 are SGHRS and YFSETQ. This receptor was taken from a woman aged 25 to 39 with acute COVID-19. The chain combines TRBV5-1 with TRBJ2-7; D is undetermined. Sequenced sample: PBMCs or T cells enriched from blood (not recorded which). CDR3 loop: CASSLAEYYEQYF. The CDR3 nucleotides read TGCGCCAGCAGCTTGGCAGAATACTACGAGCAGTACTTC.